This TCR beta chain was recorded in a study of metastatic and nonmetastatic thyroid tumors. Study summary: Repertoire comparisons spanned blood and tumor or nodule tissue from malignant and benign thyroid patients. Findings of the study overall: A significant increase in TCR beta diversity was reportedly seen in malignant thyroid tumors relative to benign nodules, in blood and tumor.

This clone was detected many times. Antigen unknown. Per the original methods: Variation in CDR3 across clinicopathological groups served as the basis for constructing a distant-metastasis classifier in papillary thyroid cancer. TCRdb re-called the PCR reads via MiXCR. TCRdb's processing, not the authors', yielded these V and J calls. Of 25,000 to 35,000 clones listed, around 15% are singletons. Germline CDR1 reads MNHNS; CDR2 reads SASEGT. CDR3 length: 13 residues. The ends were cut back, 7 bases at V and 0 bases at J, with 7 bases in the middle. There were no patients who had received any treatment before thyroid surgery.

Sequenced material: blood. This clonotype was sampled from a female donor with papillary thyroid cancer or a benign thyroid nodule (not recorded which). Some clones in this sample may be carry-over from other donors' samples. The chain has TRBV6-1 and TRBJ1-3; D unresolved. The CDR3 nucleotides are TGTGCCAGCACCGGCTTCTCTGGAAACACCATATATTTT. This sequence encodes CASTGFSGNTIYF.